The 13 T cell receptor beta chains below were found in one sample sequenced in a study of neurological immune-mediated disorders. Time point: longitudinal time-point 2. TCRdb analysed the 5' RACE reads with MiXCR anew, one entry per CDR3 protein. The sample consists of 65,000 to 85,000 distinct CDR3 sequences, 5% to 6% of them appearing once. The sample was PBMCs. Receptors originate from a woman in her sixties with multiple sclerosis.

V gene TRBV5-5 combines with J gene TRBJ1-1; TRBD1 might be the D (5 bases). V shed 5 bases and J shed 1 base, with 12 bases lying between them. The CDR3 is 14 amino acids. CDR1 SGHKS and CDR2 YYEKEE come from the germline V gene (reference sequence). The CDR3 spells CASRDKVRNTEAFF. CDR3 nucleotide sequence: TGTGCCAGCAGGGACAAGGTTAGGAACACTGAAGCTTTCTTT.

This clonotype was seen ten or more times. The V gene is TRBV5-1, the J gene TRBJ2-5; 8 bases map to TRBD2. The ends lost 1 base at V and 1 base at J; junction bases unmatched: 6. The germline CDR1 and CDR2 sequences are SGHRS and YFSETQ. The CDR3 contains 16 residues. CDR3 sequence: CASSLWSGGVQETQYF. The CDR3 DNA is TGCGCCAGCAGCTTGTGGTCCGGGGGGGTCCAAGAGACCCAGTACTTC. The complete variable domain, with remaining parts taken from reference TRBV5-1 and TRBJ2-5, reads KAGVTQTPRYLIKTRGQQVTLSCSPISGHRSVSWYQQTPGQGLQFLFEYFSETQRNKGNFPGRFSGRQFSNSRSEMNVSTLELGDSALYLCASSLWSGGVQETQYFGPGTRLLVL.

This clonotype was counted at least ten times. Written as DNA, the CDR3 is TGTGCCAGCAGCGTAGCTCCACCCGGGCCGACTAACGGGTACGAGCAGTACTTC. Protein sequence: CASSVAPPGPTNGYEQYF. This chain connects TRBV9 to TRBJ2-7; perhaps TRBD2 as D (5 bases). Germline assignment: CDR1 SGDLS and CDR2 YYNGEE. This CDR3 has 18 residues. V gave up 0 bases and J gave up 4 bases, with 23 bases separating them.

This clonotype was seen more than once but under ten times. This chain joins TRBV5-1 and TRBJ2-4; perhaps TRBD2 as D (5 bases). The CDR3 runs to 17 residues. CDR1 is SGHRS, CDR2 YFSETQ, per germline. Between the trimmed V and J ends, which lost 0 bases and 0 bases, there was a span of 13 bases. The CDR3 DNA follows: TGCGCCAGCAGCTTGGAATGGACTGGAGTAGCCAAAAACATTCAGTACTTC. Its translation is CASSLEWTGVAKNIQYF.

This clonotype was seen ten or more times. The rearrangement joins TRBV6-6 to TRBJ1-2; D might be TRBD1 (6 bases). The ends were cut back, 0 bases at V and 6 bases at J, with 11 bases in the middle. The CDR3 contains 14 residues. Germline-derived CDR1 and CDR2 are MNHNY and SVGAGI (reference sequence). Written as DNA, the CDR3 is TGTGCCAGCAGTTACTCGCAACAGGGACATGGCTACACCTTC. This translates into CASSYSQQGHGYTF.

This clonotype was seen ten or more times. The V gene is TRBV15, the J gene TRBJ2-2; D remains ambiguous. With 0 bases removed from V and 0 bases from J, the gap between germline ends came to 8 bases. The CDR3 is made up of 16 amino acids. The germline V gene encodes CDR1 LNHNV and CDR2 YYDKDF (reference sequence). The CDR3 coding sequence is TGTGCCACCAGCAGAGATTCTCCCCCGAACACCGGGGAGCTGTTTTTT. As protein: CATSRDSPPNTGELFF.

This clonotype was picked up many times. This sequence joins TRBV14 and TRBJ1-2; D remains unclear. The germline V and J ends were trimmed by 0 bases and 4 bases, with 12 bases remaining between them. CDR1 is SGHDN, CDR2 FVKESK, per germline. This CDR3 comprises 15 residues. The CDR3 DNA is TGTGCCAGCAGCCAAGACTTGGCGCCCCGCTATGGCTACACCTTC. It is translated as CASSQDLAPRYGYTF. The whole variable domain, remainder taken from reference TRBV14 and TRBJ1-2, is EAGVTQFPSHSVIEKGQTVTLRCDPISGHDNLYWYRRVMGKEIKFLLHFVKESKQDESGMPNNRFLAERTGGTYSTLKVQPAELEDSGVYFCASSQDLAPRYGYTFGSGTRLTVV.

This clonotype was seen many times. This rearrangement joins TRBV9 to TRBJ1-2, with D unclear. Germline V gene lookup returns CDR1 SGDLS and CDR2 YYNGEE. V shed 4 bases and J shed 8 bases, with 18 bases lying between them. The CDR3 covers 14 residues. The CDR3 DNA sequence: TGTGCCAGCAGCCCCAGTAACGGGGTCGCGGGCTACACCTTC. Translated, it gives CASSPSNGVAGYTF.

This clonotype has a count of ten or more. The J gene is TRBJ2-3, the V gene TRBV4-1, with TRBD1 identical over 12 bases. CDR3 length: 20 residues. Germline CDR1 is MGHRA and CDR2 is YSYEKL. J was trimmed by 0 bases and V by 4 bases; bases with no gene match: 14. The CDR3 loop is CASSRSGQGAPQLSTDTQYF. The CDR3 DNA sequence: TGCGCCAGCAGCCGATCGGGACAGGGGGCGCCCCAATTGAGCACAGATACGCAGTATTTT.

This clonotype was observed a handful of times. The chain employs TRBV29-1 and TRBJ2-7, with 11 bases lining up with TRBD1. The CDR3 consists of 14 residues. V dropped 0 bases and J dropped 6; count of bases not matched to a gene: 4. Per the germline V gene, CDR1 is SQVTM and CDR2 is ANQGSEA. DNA for the CDR3: TGCAGCGTTGAAGAGGACAGGGGGCTTGGCGAGCAGTACTTC. Its protein product is CSVEEDRGLGEQYF.

This clonotype came up many times. V usage is TRBV3-1 and J usage is TRBJ2-2; TRBD1 agrees at 9 bases. J gave up 6 bases and V 4 bases, and 6 bases lay outside the gene matches. CDR3 length: 15 residues. Germline CDR1 is LGHDT and CDR2 is YNNKEL (reference sequence). This chain's CDR3 is CASSPRDRVAGELFF. In nucleotides, the CDR3 is TGTGCCAGCAGCCCGCGGGACAGGGTAGCCGGGGAGCTGTTTTTT.

This clonotype was recorded a few times. This chain connects TRBV30 to TRBJ1-5; D ambiguous. CDR3 length: 13 amino acids. The ends were cut back, 0 bases at V and 3 bases at J, with 6 bases in the middle. Germline lookup yields CDR1 GTSNPN and CDR2 SVGIG (reference sequence). The CDR3 loop reads CAWSVRPNQPQHF. The CDR3 DNA follows: TGTGCCTGGAGTGTCAGGCCCAATCAGCCCCAGCATTTT.

This clonotype was observed many times. The chain joins TRBV20-1 to TRBJ1-4, with 10 nucleotides matching TRBD1. Germline loops: CDR1 DFQATT, CDR2 SNEGSKA (reference sequence). CDR3 length: 14 residues. V lost 2 bases and J lost 7; bases outside the gene matches: 4. The CDR3: CSARRGTGAEKLFF. The DNA of the CDR3 is TGCAGTGCTAGAAGGGGGACAGGGGCTGAAAAACTGTTTTTT.